One and the same sample provided the 22 T cell receptor beta chains below, sequenced in a study of CD8+CD57+ T cells in acquired aplastic anemia (dated by TCRdb to 2016 to 2019). Data came from an Illumina HiSeq 2000. Profiling of TCR beta VDJ combinations and CDR3 sequences used genomic DNA as the template. TCRdb redid the processing of the public reads, applying fastp at Q25 and MiXCR, and retained in-frame beta chains. Here each entry gathers all rows of one CDR3 protein and keeps the most common genes and DNA. The sample yields fewer than 200,000 distinct CDR3 sequences; 50% to 75% were counted once. The ten biggest clones cover about 50% of the sample. Sample: sorted CD4+, CD8+, or CD8+CD57+ T cells (not recorded which) from PBMCs. The receptors originated from a human donor in good health.

This clonotype was counted between two and nine times. This chain links TRBV2 with TRBJ2-7; D perhaps matches TRBD2 (5 bases). The V end was cut by 7 bases, the J end by 3 bases, with 13 bases between. The CDR3 spans 13 residues. CDR1 is SNHLY, CDR2 FYNNEI, per germline. The CDR3 DNA follows: TGTGCCAGCAACGACTACGCTGGCTACGAGCAGTACTTC. This gives the protein CASNDYAGYEQYF.

The CDR3 spells CASSFLTEGELFF. The CDR3 DNA reads as TGTGCCAGCAGCTTCCTAACAGAAGGGGAGCTGTTTTTT. The rearrangement uses TRBV7-6 and TRBJ2-2; D remains unclear. Trimming took 3 bases from V and 8 from J, leaving 10 bases between them. Germline CDR1 reads SGHVS; CDR2 reads FNYEAQ. The CDR3 runs to 13 residues. Drawing the rest from reference TRBV7-6 and TRBJ2-2, the complete variable domain is GAGVSQSPRYKVTKRGQDVALRCDPISGHVSLYWYRQALGQGPEFLTYFNYEAQQDKSGLPNDRFSAERPEGSISTLTIQRTEQRDSAMYRCASSFLTEGELFFGEGSRLTVL.

The chain uses TRBV7-9 and TRBJ2-7; D tentatively fits TRBD1 or TRBD2 (5 bases each). With 5 bases removed from V and 3 bases from J, the gap between germline ends came to 11 bases. The CDR3 covers 13 residues. In germline, CDR1 is SEHNR, CDR2 FQNEAQ (reference sequence). Here the CDR3 DNA reads TGTGCCAGCAGCGTCGGGACCTTCTACGAGCAGTACTTC. Its translation: CASSVGTFYEQYF.

This chain connects TRBV2 to TRBJ2-5; D not certain. From germline, CDR1 is SNHLY and CDR2 FYNNEI. V lost 3 bases and J lost 7, with 15 bases in between. The CDR3 contains 14 residues. The CDR3 nucleotides read TGTGCCAGCAGTGACCTGACTGGATCGGGGACCCAGTACTTC. Translated: CASSDLTGSGTQYF. The whole variable domain, remainder taken from reference TRBV2 and TRBJ2-5, is EPEVTQTPSHQVTQMGQEVILRCVPISNHLYFYWYRQILGQKVEFLVSFYNNEISEKSEIFDDQFSVERPDGSNFTLKIRSTKLEDSAMYFCASSDLTGSGTQYFGPGTRLLVL.

The rearrangement links TRBV29-1 to TRBJ2-7; 8 bases agree with TRBD2. Germline loops: CDR1 SQVTM, CDR2 ANQGSEA. V was pared by 6 bases and J by 3 bases, with 10 bases of the junction left unmatched. CDR3 length: 14 amino acids. The CDR3 protein is CSVGRMGTSYEQYF. In DNA, the CDR3 is TGCAGCGTGGGGAGGATGGGGACTAGCTACGAGCAGTACTTC.

As to this clonotype: This may be a read error, as it is one base from a much larger clone. The rearrangement joins TRBV4-2 to TRBJ2-1, with 7 bases identical to TRBD2. CDR1 and CDR2 from the germline V gene are LGHNA and YNFKEQ. This CDR3 contains 16 residues. CDR3 region: CAGSQELASSYNEQFF. As DNA, the CDR3 is TGTGCCGGCAGCCAAGAACTAGCGAGCTCCTACAATGAGCAGTTCTTC.

The CDR3 DNA reads as TGCAGTTTGAGGGACACTGAAGCTTTCTTT. Translating it yields CSLRDTEAFF. The rearrangement links TRBV20-1 to TRBJ1-1; D call uncertain. The CDR3 is 10 amino acids. Trimming shortened V by 8 bases and J by 3 bases, and 7 bases separated the two germline ends. Germline loops: CDR1 DFQATT, CDR2 SNEGSKA (reference sequence).

On this clonotype: Possible read error: a much larger clone is one base away. The chain employs TRBV5-6 and TRBJ1-4, with D tentatively TRBD1 (5 bases). This CDR3 contains 13 residues. The germline gives CDR1 SGHDT, CDR2 YYEEEE. V lost 0 bases, J lost 8 bases, and 8 bases lay in between. CDR3 amino acids: CASSLDQGEKLFF. The CDR3 coding sequence is TGTGCCAGCAGCTTGGACCAGGGCGAAAAACTGTTTTTT.

This clonotype has at least ten counts. The V call is TRBV7-3, the J call TRBJ2-7; 11 bases fit TRBD2. The CDR3 covers 18 residues. The germline V gene encodes CDR1 SGHTA and CDR2 FQGTGA. After removal of 4 bases from V and 2 bases from J, the junction contained 13 bases not matched to a gene. CDR3 nucleotides: TGTGCCAGCAGCTCGGGACTAGCGGTATTCGACCGCGCCTACGAGCAGTACTTC. It encodes CASSSGLAVFDRAYEQYF.

This clonotype was seen repeatedly, ten times or more. The chain couples TRBV20-1 to TRBJ1-4; D remains unclear. The ends were cut back, 6 bases at V and 8 bases at J, with 19 bases in the middle. Germline lookup yields CDR1 DFQATT and CDR2 SNEGSKA (reference sequence). This CDR3 comprises 14 residues. The CDR3 DNA reads TGCAGTGCCACCCCACCTAATTTGCCGGAAAAACTGTTTTTT. It is translated as CSATPPNLPEKLFF.

On this clonotype: The junction departs from germline at one end; a sequencing error may be responsible. CDR3 sequence (DNA): TGTGCCAATATTGGCCGGACGGGGTTTAATGAAAAACTGTCTTTT. This encodes CANIGRTGFNEKLSF. V usage is TRBV19 and J usage is TRBJ1-4; D call uncertain. Germline V gene sequence: CDR1 LNHDA, CDR2 SQIVND (reference sequence). The CDR3 has 15 residues. The variable domain in full, with the rest retrieved from reference TRBV19 and TRBJ1-4, is DGGITQSPKYLFRKEGQNVTLSCEQNLNHDAMYWYRQDPGQGLRLIYYSQIVNDFQKGDIAEGYSVSREKKESFPLTVTSAQKNPTAFYLCANIGRTGFNEKLSFGSGTQLSVL.

This clonotype was detected ten times or more. V is TRBV7-9 and J is TRBJ2-7, with D uncertain. Germline V gene data show CDR1 as SEHNR and CDR2 as FQNEAQ (reference sequence). The CDR3 extends over 12 amino acids. Trimming took off 2 bases at V and 4 bases at J, with 6 bases between the two ends. In DNA form, the CDR3 reads TGTGCCAGCAGCTTATTCTGGTACGAGCAGTACTTC. It specifies CASSLFWYEQYF.

This clonotype was seen repeatedly, ten times or more. This chain links TRBV4-1 with TRBJ2-1, with TRBD1 as a possible D gene (6 bases). Germline assignment: CDR1 MGHRA and CDR2 YSYEKL. Trimming removed 1 base from V and 6 bases from J, with 16 bases in between. The CDR3 loop spans 16 amino acids. Here the CDR3 DNA reads TGCGCCAGCAGCCAAGGGGGCTGGACAGTCTCCAATGAGCAGTTCTTC. It codes for CASSQGGWTVSNEQFF.

In this sample, this clonotype turned up once. This chain links TRBV12-3 or TRBV12-4 with TRBJ1-2, with D possibly matching TRBD1 (5 bases). The CDR3 loop spans 13 amino acids. V was cut by 8 bases and J by 4 bases, with 14 bases left in between. The DNA for the CDR3 is TGTGCCAGCGCTTTAGACAGCCTCTATGGCTACACCTTC. This sequence encodes CASALDSLYGYTF.

This clonotype was detected only once. The V call is TRBV11-3, the J call TRBJ2-7; a weak D match, TRBD1 (6 bases). The CDR3 runs to 14 residues. V was cut by 7 bases and J by 2 bases, with 15 bases left in between. Per germline, CDR1 SGHNT and CDR2 YENEEA. The CDR3 reads CASTITQGAYEQYF. CDR3 in DNA: TGTGCCAGCACCATAACACAGGGTGCCTACGAGCAGTACTTC.

The rearrangement links TRBV24-1 to TRBJ2-1; D might be TRBD2 (5 bases). Between the trimmed V and J ends, which lost 4 bases and 7 bases, there was a span of 10 bases. This CDR3 has 13 residues. Germline lookup yields CDR1 KGHDR and CDR2 SFDVKD. The CDR3: CATSDSQRNEQFF. The CDR3 bases are TGTGCCACCAGTGACTCACAGCGGAATGAGCAGTTCTTC.

There are a few counts of this clonotype. The chain carries TRBV2 and TRBJ2-2; TRBD2 might be the D (6 bases). Germline loops: CDR1 SNHLY, CDR2 FYNNEI. This CDR3 comprises 11 residues. Trimming took 6 bases from V and 7 from J, leaving 6 bases between them. CDR3 in amino acids: CASRGGGELFF. As DNA, the CDR3 is TGTGCCAGCAGGGGGGGCGGGGAGCTGTTTTTT.

The rearrangement joins TRBV5-1 to TRBJ1-1; D not certain. Germline V gene sequence: CDR1 SGHRS, CDR2 YFSETQ. The CDR3 totals 13 residues. Trimming pared 0 bases from V and 3 bases from J, leaving 6 bases between. This chain's CDR3 is CASSLEDDTEAFF. Written as DNA, the CDR3 is TGCGCCAGCAGCTTGGAGGACGACACTGAAGCTTTCTTT.

This clonotype came up many times. The genes are TRBV6-1 and TRBJ1-5; D unresolved. This CDR3 region has 14 residues. V shed 3 bases and J shed 7 bases, with 13 bases lying between them. Germline V CDR1 and CDR2: MNHNS, SASEGT. The CDR3 sequence is CASSDPEGTQPQHF. The CDR3, as DNA: TGTGCCAGCAGTGACCCGGAAGGTACCCAGCCCCAGCATTTT.

This clonotype has only one observation. The chain is built from TRBV5-1 and TRBJ2-1; 11 nucleotides match TRBD2. The CDR3 covers 17 residues. The germline V gene encodes CDR1 SGHRS and CDR2 YFSETQ. Trimming at V came to 6 bases and at J to 4 bases, leaving 12 bases not matched to a gene. CDR3 amino acids: CASTRSSGGNQYNEQFF. CDR3 DNA: TGCGCCAGCACCCGGTCTAGCGGGGGGAACCAATACAATGAGCAGTTCTTC.

Only a few counts were recorded for this clonotype. The chain joins TRBV7-9 to TRBJ1-1, with D uncertain. In germline, CDR1 is SEHNR, CDR2 FQNEAQ (reference sequence). V gave up 8 bases and J gave up 3 bases, with 16 bases separating them. The CDR3 covers 14 residues. CDR3 DNA: TGTGCCAGCGGTTCAACCAAACGGGACACTGAAGCTTTCTTT. It is translated as CASGSTKRDTEAFF. Full variable domain (outside the CDR3, taken from reference TRBV7-9 and TRBJ1-1): DTGVSQNPRHKITKRGQNVTFRCDPISEHNRLYWYRQTLGQGPEFLTYFQNEAQLEKSRLLSDRFSAERPKGSFSTLEIQRTEQGDSAMYLCASGSTKRDTEAFFGQGTRLTVV.

A few counts support this clonotype. J is TRBJ2-2 and V is TRBV7-6; D is perhaps TRBD2 (5 bases). This CDR3 comprises 15 residues. Germline-derived CDR1 and CDR2 are SGHVS and FNYEAQ. Trimming took off 5 bases at V and 2 bases at J, with 12 bases between the two ends. As DNA, the CDR3 is TGTGCCAGCAGCCCCGGACTCTACAACACCGGGGAGCTGTTTTTT. Translated: CASSPGLYNTGELFF.